This TCR beta chain was found in a study of cytotoxic CD8 clonotypes in ibrutinib-treated CLL. Study summary: The samples contained hundreds of thousands of productive templates on average. They also contained an average of roughly 99,000 productive rearrangements.

As for this clone: What it binds is unknown.

Study-wide results and caveats: Exceeding age-matched healthy donors, baseline clonality also tracked the counts of circulating CD8+ T cells.

Depth targeted 1 in 200,000 to 1 in 1 million T cells, averaging approximately 10x coverage per clonotype. Libraries were prepared by immunoSEQ multiplex PCR; TCRdb keeps only in-frame clonotypes and omits some of them. The table has some 200,000 clones, approximately 72% seen once. The sequence derives from a human donor with chronic lymphocytic leukemia. The starting material was PBMCs, obtained after 24 months of ibrutinib treatment.

The CDR3 DNA is TGTGCCAGTAGTATAACGGGGGTAGGAGCGGGAGGAAAAGATACGCAGTATTTT. This codes for CASSITGVGAGGKDTQYF. The chain has TRBV19 and TRBJ2-3, with TRBD2 matching over 9 bases. Trimming at V came to 2 bases and at J to 5 bases, leaving 14 bases not matched to a gene. CDR3 length equals 18 residues. Germline assignment: CDR1 LNHDA and CDR2 SQIVND (reference sequence).